This TCR beta chain was sequenced for a study of T cells in Graves' hyperthyroidism and ophthalmopathy. Predating any ophthalmopathy symptoms, the blood sample was taken at first hyperthyroidism diagnosis. RNA transcripts served as the template for amplifying TCR beta CDR3 regions. The primer set for the first-round RT-PCR of the TCR CDR3 was HTBI. TCRdb ran MiXCR on the multiplex PCR reads and lists one entry per CDR3 protein. The sample yields about 580,000 distinct CDR3 sequences, over 11% seen once. J was trimmed by 3 bases and V by 10 bases; bases with no gene match: 7. The CDR3 has 13 residues. Per germline, CDR1 LNHDA and CDR2 SQIVND (reference sequence).

The specimen sequenced was blood. The J gene is TRBJ1-2, the V gene TRBV19; the match to TRBD1 covers 8 bases. The source is a woman under 40 with Graves' hyperthyroidism that later progressed to Graves' ophthalmopathy. The CDR3 nucleotides are TGTGCCACCCTGAAGACAGGGGACTATGGCTACACCTTC. It codes for CATLKTGDYGYTF. The full variable domain, with the rest looked up from reference TRBV19 and TRBJ1-2, is DGGITQSPKYLFRKEGQNVTLSCEQNLNHDAMYWYRQDPGQGLRLIYYSQIVNDFQKGDIAEGYSVSREKKESFPLTVTSAQKNPTAFYLCATLKTGDYGYTFGSGTRLTVV.